This T cell receptor (beta chain) was recorded in a study of response to subunit inactivated influenza vaccine. V was pared by 0 bases and J by 3 bases, with 2 bases of the junction left unmatched. The CDR3 length is 16 residues. Germline values: CDR1 ENHRY, CDR2 SYGVKD. TCRdb re-derived calls from the RT-PCR reads in MiXCR, one entry per CDR3 protein. The sample has 500,000 to 700,000 distinct CDR3 sequences, around 21% seen once. The data were also submitted as part of a second study, on T cells expressing NK-cell markers. In that study: Template switching by 5'RACE with UMIs generated the TCR beta cDNA. There were several donors in whom these clonotypes also led the CD3+CD56-NKG2C+ fraction.

The source is a man over 45 who received an inactivated influenza vaccine. Sequencing was performed on CD4+ T cells sorted from PBMCs, taken 12 days after vaccination. This chain connects TRBV10-3 to TRBJ2-2; 9 nucleotides match TRBD2. CDR3 DNA sequence: TGTGCCATCAGTGAGTCTAGCGGGAGTTACACCGGGGAGCTGTTTTTT. Its protein is CAISESSGSYTGELFF.